The 9 T cell receptor beta chains reported below all come from one sample, sequenced in a study of cytotoxic CD8 clonotypes in ibrutinib-treated CLL. Profiled with immunoSEQ multiplex PCR; TCRdb holds only in-frame clones, not every one. This repertoire shows some 350,000 clones, about 61% found once; its top ten account for around 6.6%. Sample: PBMCs, taken after 36 months of ibrutinib treatment. These receptors were obtained from a human donor with chronic lymphocytic leukemia.

The table lists this clone with a few counts. This chain joins TRBV6-1 and TRBJ1-2; 11 bases are a match to TRBD1. This CDR3 is built from 14 residues. V lost 9 bases and J lost 8; bases outside the gene matches: 11. From germline, CDR1 is MNHNS and CDR2 SASEGT. The CDR3 nucleotides read TGTGCCAGTACCGGACAGGGGGCTCGGTACGGCTACACCTTC. Its translation: CASTGQGARYGYTF.

This chain joins TRBV6-5 and TRBJ1-2; 9 bases agree with TRBD1. The trim removed 0 bases at V and 7 bases at J, leaving 6 bases unmatched. The CDR3 has 15 residues. Per germline, CDR1 MNHEY and CDR2 SVGAGI. The chain's CDR3 is CASSYSGQGRTGYTF. The CDR3, as DNA: TGTGCCAGCAGTTACTCGGGACAGGGAAGAACTGGCTACACCTTC.

The chain combines TRBV5-1 with TRBJ2-3; no clear D. Germline CDR1 and CDR2: SGHRS and YFSETQ. This CDR3 is 12 amino acids long. The ends were cut back, 5 bases at V and 5 bases at J, with 9 bases in the middle. Here the CDR3 DNA reads TGCGCCAGCAGGAGCAGTGGAGATACGCAGTATTTT. Amino acid sequence: CASRSSGDTQYF.

This chain uses TRBV14 with TRBJ2-2; no definite D call. The CDR3 loop spans 15 amino acids. The germline V gene encodes CDR1 SGHDN and CDR2 FVKESK. The germline V and J ends were trimmed by 4 bases and 5 bases, with 14 bases remaining between them. CDR3 loop: CASSRWKSRTGELFF. CDR3 DNA sequence: TGTGCCAGCAGCCGATGGAAGTCGAGGACCGGGGAGCTGTTTTTT.

The J gene is TRBJ2-7, the V gene TRBV7-9; TRBD1 matches at 8 bases. Per the germline V gene, CDR1 is SEHNR and CDR2 is FQNEAQ (reference sequence). Trimming took 6 bases from V and 5 from J; bases not matched to a gene: 12. The CDR3 runs to 15 residues. DNA for the CDR3: TGTGCCAGCAGTCCCCCGGGACAGGTGGACAACGAGCAGTACTTC. Encoded protein: CASSPPGQVDNEQYF.

The genes are TRBV4-1 and TRBJ2-7; 7 bases match TRBD2. Germline CDR1 is MGHRA and CDR2 is YSYEKL. V trimming: 3 bases; J trimming: 3 bases; junction bases outside the gene matches: 8. The CDR3 runs to 15 residues. The CDR3 sequence is CASSHVLSGVYEQYF. CDR3 nucleotides: TGCGCCAGCAGCCACGTCCTCAGCGGGGTCTACGAGCAGTACTTC.

V usage is TRBV4-3 and J usage is TRBJ2-6; 7 bases fit TRBD1. V lost 5 bases and J lost 0; bases outside the gene matches: 7. The CDR3 extends over 17 amino acids. Germline-derived CDR1 and CDR2 are LGHNA and YSLEER. The CDR3 nucleotides read TGCGCCAGCAGCTGGGGACAGCCGGGCTCTGGGGCCAACGTCCTGACTTTC. Translation gives CASSWGQPGSGANVLTF.

The chain couples TRBV27 to TRBJ2-3; D tentatively reads TRBD1 or TRBD2 (5 bases each). This CDR3 has 13 amino acids. The V end lost 0 bases, the J end lost 6 bases, and 7 bases lay between the germline ends. Germline assignment: CDR1 MNHEY and CDR2 SMNVEV (reference sequence). The CDR3 sequence is CASSLSRDDTQYF. The CDR3 DNA reads TGTGCCAGCAGTTTATCGAGGGACGATACGCAGTATTTT.

V usage is TRBV6-4 and J usage is TRBJ1-1; the D gene is possibly TRBD1 (5 bases). The length of the CDR3 is 14 residues. Germline CDR1 is MRHNA and CDR2 is SNTAGT. The ends were cut back, 6 bases at V and 6 bases at J, with 17 bases in the middle. CDR3 protein: CASRVTVRGSEAFF. In nucleotides, the CDR3 is TGTGCCAGCAGGGTGACAGTGAGAGGATCTGAAGCTTTCTTT.